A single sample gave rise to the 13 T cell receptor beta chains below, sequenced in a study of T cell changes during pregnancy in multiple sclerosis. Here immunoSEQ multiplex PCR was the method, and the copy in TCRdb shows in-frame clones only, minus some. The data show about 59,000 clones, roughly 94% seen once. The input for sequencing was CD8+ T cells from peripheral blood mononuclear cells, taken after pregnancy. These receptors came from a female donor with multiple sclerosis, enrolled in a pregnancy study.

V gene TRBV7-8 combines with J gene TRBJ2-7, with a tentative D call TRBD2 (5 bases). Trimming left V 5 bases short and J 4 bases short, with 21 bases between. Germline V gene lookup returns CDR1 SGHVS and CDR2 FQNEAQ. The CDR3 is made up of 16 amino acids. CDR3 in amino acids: CASSPGRTPGGYEQYF. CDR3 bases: TGTGCCAGCAGCCCGGGAAGGACGCCAGGAGGTTACGAGCAGTACTTC.

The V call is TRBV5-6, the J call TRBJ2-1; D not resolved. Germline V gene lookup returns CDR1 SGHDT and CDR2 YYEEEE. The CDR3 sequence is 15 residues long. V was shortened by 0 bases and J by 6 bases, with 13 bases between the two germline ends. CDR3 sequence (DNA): TGTGCCAGCAGCTTGGATTCGCAACAGATCAATGAGCAGTTCTTC. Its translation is CASSLDSQQINEQFF.

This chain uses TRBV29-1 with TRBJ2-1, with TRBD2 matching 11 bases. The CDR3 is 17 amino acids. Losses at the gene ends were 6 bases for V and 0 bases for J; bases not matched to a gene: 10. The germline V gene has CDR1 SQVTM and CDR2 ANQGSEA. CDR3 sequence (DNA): TGCAGCGTCTCCGGGACTAGCGGACCAAGCTCCTACAATGAGCAGTTCTTC. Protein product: CSVSGTSGPSSYNEQFF.

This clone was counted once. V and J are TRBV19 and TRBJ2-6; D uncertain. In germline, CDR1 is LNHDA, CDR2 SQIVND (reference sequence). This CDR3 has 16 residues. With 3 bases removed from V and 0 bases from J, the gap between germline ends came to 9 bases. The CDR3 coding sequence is TGTGCCAGTAGTATTCGCGATATCTCTGGGGCCAACGTCCTGACTTTC. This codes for CASSIRDISGANVLTF.

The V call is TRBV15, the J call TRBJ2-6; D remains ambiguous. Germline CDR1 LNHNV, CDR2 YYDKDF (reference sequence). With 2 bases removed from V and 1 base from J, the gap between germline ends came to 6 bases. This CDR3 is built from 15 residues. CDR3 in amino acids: CATSRSPSGANVLTF. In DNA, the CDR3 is TGTGCCACCAGCAGATCCCCATCTGGGGCCAACGTCCTGACTTTC.

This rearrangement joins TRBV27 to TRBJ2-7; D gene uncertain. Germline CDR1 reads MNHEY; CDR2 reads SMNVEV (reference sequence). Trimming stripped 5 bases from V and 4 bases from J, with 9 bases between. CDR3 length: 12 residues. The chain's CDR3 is CASSPSGYEQYF. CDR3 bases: TGTGCCAGCAGTCCGTCCGGTTACGAGCAGTACTTC.

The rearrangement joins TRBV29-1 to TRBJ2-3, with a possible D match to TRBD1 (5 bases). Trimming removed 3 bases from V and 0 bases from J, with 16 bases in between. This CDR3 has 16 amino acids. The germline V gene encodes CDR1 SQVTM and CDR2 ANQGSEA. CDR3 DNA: TGCAGCGTTGAGTCAGGTGGGGCTTTCAGCACAGATACGCAGTATTTT. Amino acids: CSVESGGAFSTDTQYF.

This CDR3 reads CASSFRGRELFF. The DNA for the CDR3 is TGTGCCAGCAGCTTCAGGGGCAGGGAGCTGTTTTTT. The J gene is TRBJ2-2, the V gene TRBV7-6, with D tentatively TRBD1 (6 bases). CDR1 and CDR2 from the germline V gene are SGHVS and FNYEAQ. V was clipped by 3 bases and J by 9 bases, with 8 bases between them. The CDR3 has 12 residues.

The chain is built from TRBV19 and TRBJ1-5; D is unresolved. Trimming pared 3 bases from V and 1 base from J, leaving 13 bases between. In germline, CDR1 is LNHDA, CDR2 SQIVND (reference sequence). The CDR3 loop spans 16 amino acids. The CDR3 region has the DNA TGTGCCAGTAGTATTCCCCCCGGACTAAGCAATCAGCCCCAGCATTTT. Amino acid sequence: CASSIPPGLSNQPQHF.

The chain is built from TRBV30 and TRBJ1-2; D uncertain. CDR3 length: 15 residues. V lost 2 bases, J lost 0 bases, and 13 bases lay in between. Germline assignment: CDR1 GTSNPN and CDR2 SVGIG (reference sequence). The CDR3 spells CAWSPIPRANYGYTF. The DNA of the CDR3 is TGTGCCTGGAGTCCGATCCCTCGGGCTAACTATGGCTACACCTTC.

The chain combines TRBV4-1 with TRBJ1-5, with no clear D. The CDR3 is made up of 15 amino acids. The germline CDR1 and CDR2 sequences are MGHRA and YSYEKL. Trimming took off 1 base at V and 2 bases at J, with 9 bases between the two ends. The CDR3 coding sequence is TGCGCCAGCAGCCAAGCCCCGCGGGGCAATCAGCCCCAGCATTTT. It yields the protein CASSQAPRGNQPQHF.

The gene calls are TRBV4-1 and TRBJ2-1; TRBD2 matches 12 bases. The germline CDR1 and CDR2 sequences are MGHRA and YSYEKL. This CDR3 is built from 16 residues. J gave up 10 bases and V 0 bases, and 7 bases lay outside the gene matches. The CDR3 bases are TGCGCCAGCAGCCAAGATACTAGCGGGGGGTATTTAGAGCAGTTCTTC. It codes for CASSQDTSGGYLEQFF.

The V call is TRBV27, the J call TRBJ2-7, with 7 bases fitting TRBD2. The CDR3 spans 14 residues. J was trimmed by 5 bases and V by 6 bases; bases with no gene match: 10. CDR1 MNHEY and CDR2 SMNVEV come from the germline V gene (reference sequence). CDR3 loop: CASRLTPGGDEQYF. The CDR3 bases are TGTGCCAGCAGACTCACGCCTGGGGGGGACGAGCAGTACTTC.